This entry lists 25 T cell receptor beta chains sequenced from one sample in a study of shared clonotypes between healthy human individuals. Produced via immunoSEQ multiplex PCR; TCRdb's table is partial and in-frame only. Seen here are some 2.3 million clones, 85% to 95% observed once, and the top ten hold 0.39%. What was sequenced was naive CD4+ T cells from PBMCs. The sample's subset: CD45RA+ positively selected. The receptors originated from a man aged 18 to 29 in good health. Some clones in this sample may be carry-over from other donors' samples.

The chain is built from TRBV5-1 and TRBJ2-3; 7 positions agree with TRBD2. This CDR3 contains 16 residues. Germline loops: CDR1 SGHRS, CDR2 YFSETQ. V lost 0 bases, J lost 2 bases, and 6 bases stayed unmatched. The CDR3 here is CASSLVSSGNTDTQYF. The CDR3 coding sequence is TGCGCCAGCAGCTTGGTATCTAGCGGAAACACAGATACGCAGTATTTT.

The rearrangement links TRBV5-1 to TRBJ2-7; D unclear. The CDR3 extends over 15 amino acids. V was shortened by 4 bases and J by 5 bases, with 19 bases between the two germline ends. Per the germline V gene, CDR1 is SGHRS and CDR2 is YFSETQ. Written as DNA, the CDR3 is TGCGCCAGCAGCGTCGGGCTTGTCTATTTGGACGAGCAGTACTTC. This translates into CASSVGLVYLDEQYF.

CDR3 in amino acids: CASSLEGPRNTEAFF. As DNA, the CDR3 is TGTGCCAGCAGTTTAGAGGGACCGAGGAACACTGAAGCTTTCTTT. The chain is built from TRBV28 and TRBJ1-1; D perhaps matches TRBD1 (5 bases). This CDR3 is built from 15 residues. V was shortened by 2 bases and J by 1 base, with 11 bases between the two germline ends. Germline CDR1 and CDR2: MDHEN and SYDVKM.

A single count supports this clone. The chain is built from TRBV19 and TRBJ2-1; D perhaps matches TRBD2 (5 bases). V was trimmed by 1 base and J by 2 bases, leaving 12 bases between them. Looked up from germline, CDR1 is LNHDA and CDR2 is SQIVND (reference sequence). This CDR3 has 16 residues. The CDR3 protein is CASSIGSLAPYNEQFF. CDR3 DNA: TGTGCCAGTAGTATAGGTTCCCTAGCCCCCTACAATGAGCAGTTCTTC. Full variable domain (outside the CDR3, taken from reference TRBV19 and TRBJ2-1): DGGITQSPKYLFRKEGQNVTLSCEQNLNHDAMYWYRQDPGQGLRLIYYSQIVNDFQKGDIAEGYSVSREKKESFPLTVTSAQKNPTAFYLCASSIGSLAPYNEQFFGPGTRLTVL.

The chain employs TRBV15 and TRBJ1-2; D is ambiguous. The V end lost 0 bases, the J end lost 1 base, and 18 bases lay between the germline ends. CDR1 and CDR2 from the germline V gene are LNHNV and YYDKDF (reference sequence). The CDR3 runs to 18 residues. The CDR3 spells CATSRDLVSRNLNYGYTF. The DNA for the CDR3 is TGTGCCACCAGCAGAGACCTGGTCAGCCGAAACCTTAACTATGGCTACACCTTC.

The V gene is TRBV28, the J gene TRBJ1-1; a possible D gene is TRBD1 (5 bases). Germline loops: CDR1 MDHEN, CDR2 SYDVKM. V lost 3 bases and J lost 4, with 12 bases in between. CDR3 length equals 14 residues. CDR3 DNA sequence: TGTGCCAGCAGTTTCCAGGGCGTGGTCACTGAAGCTTTCTTT. As protein: CASSFQGVVTEAFF.

The chain is built from TRBV6-4 and TRBJ2-3, with TRBD2 identical over 8 bases. From germline, CDR1 is MRHNA and CDR2 SNTAGT. Unmatched junction bases numbered 10, after V lost 2 bases and J lost 0 bases. The CDR3 spans 18 residues. The CDR3 DNA follows: TGTGCCAGCAGTGACACGCATCTAGCGGGTGCTAGCACAGATACGCAGTATTTT. This codes for CASSDTHLAGASTDTQYF.

This clone was detected only a few times. The V gene is TRBV6-5, the J gene TRBJ1-1, with D hard to call. Germline CDR1 reads MNHEY; CDR2 reads SVGAGI. The germline V and J ends were trimmed by 2 bases and 1 base, with 8 bases remaining between them. This CDR3 is 14 amino acids long. CDR3 bases: TGTGCCAGCAGTTACGGCCAGTGGAACACTGAAGCTTTCTTT. Protein product: CASSYGQWNTEAFF.

In DNA form, the CDR3 reads TGTGCCAGCAGCCAAGATACGCAGGGGGGCGAGCAGTACTTC. Amino acids: CASSQDTQGGEQYF. The V and J genes are TRBV4-2 and TRBJ2-7; TRBD1 is a possible D gene (7 bases). Per germline, CDR1 LGHNA and CDR2 YNFKEQ. Trimming took 0 bases from V and 6 from J, leaving 12 bases between them. This CDR3 comprises 14 residues.

CDR3 in amino acids: CASSSLGVNNEQFF. The CDR3 DNA follows: TGTGCCAGCAGTTCCTTAGGGGTTAACAATGAGCAGTTCTTC. The chain couples TRBV6-1 to TRBJ2-1; the D gene is possibly TRBD1 (5 bases). The V end was cut by 5 bases, the J end by 5 bases, with 13 bases between. Germline V lookup: CDR1 MNHNS, CDR2 SASEGT. The CDR3 length is 14 residues.

The chain employs TRBV7-9 and TRBJ1-4; 10 bases line up with TRBD1. The CDR3 covers 15 residues. Per germline, CDR1 SEHNR and CDR2 FQNEAQ (reference sequence). The V gene end was trimmed by 5 bases and the J gene end by 8 bases; junction bases not matched to a gene: 8. Here the CDR3 reads CASSLRGTGDEKLFF. CDR3 nucleotides: TGTGCCAGCAGCCTCCGTGGGACAGGGGACGAAAAACTGTTTTTT.

This rearrangement joins TRBV30 to TRBJ1-1, with D unclear. Trimming removed 4 bases from V and 1 base from J, with 10 bases in between. This CDR3 comprises 13 residues. Germline-derived CDR1 and CDR2 are GTSNPN and SVGIG (reference sequence). CDR3 protein: CAWNRWGNTEAFF. CDR3 bases: TGTGCCTGGAATCGCTGGGGGAACACTGAAGCTTTCTTT.

V usage is TRBV28 and J usage is TRBJ2-5; the match to TRBD1 covers 7 bases. Germline CDR1 is MDHEN and CDR2 is SYDVKM. The CDR3 contains 16 residues. Trimming removed 5 bases from V and 0 bases from J; junction bases left unmatched: 9. In nucleotides, the CDR3 is TGTGCCAGCAGTCCAACAGGGGTGCCGTACCAAGAGACCCAGTACTTC. This translates into CASSPTGVPYQETQYF. The entire variable domain, with the rest obtained from reference TRBV28 and TRBJ2-5, is as follows: DVKVTQSSRYLVKRTGEKVFLECVQDMDHENMFWYRQDPGLGLRLIYFSYDVKMKEKGDIPEGYSVSREKKERFSLILESASTNQTSMYLCASSPTGVPYQETQYFGPGTRLLVL.

In the case of this clone: Other DNA variants within this sample encode the same CDR3. The J gene is TRBJ2-2, the V gene TRBV5-1, with D perhaps matching TRBD2 (6 bases). V gave up 2 bases and J gave up 4 bases, with 6 bases separating them. Germline-derived CDR1 and CDR2 are SGHRS and YFSETQ. The CDR3 has 13 residues. CDR3 DNA sequence: TGCGCCAGCAGCTTCGGGGGCACCGGGGAGCTGTTTTTT. The encoded protein is CASSFGGTGELFF.

CDR3 coding DNA: TGTGCCAGCGCCCCGGGACAGGGACACGAGCAGTACTTC. Translation: CASAPGQGHEQYF. The chain combines TRBV28 with TRBJ2-7, with 9 positions matching TRBD1. The junction had 7 bases not matched to a gene; V was cut back by 8 bases and J by 5 bases. This CDR3 has 13 residues. Germline V gives CDR1 MDHEN, CDR2 SYDVKM. Together with reference TRBV28 and TRBJ2-7, the CDR3 gives the full variable domain: DVKVTQSSRYLVKRTGEKVFLECVQDMDHENMFWYRQDPGLGLRLIYFSYDVKMKEKGDIPEGYSVSREKKERFSLILESASTNQTSMYLCASAPGQGHEQYFGPGTRLTVT.

The V gene is TRBV25-1, the J gene TRBJ1-4; D remains unclear. Germline V gene lookup returns CDR1 MGHDK and CDR2 SYGVNS. V shed 3 bases and J shed 0 bases, with 8 bases lying between them. The CDR3 is 15 amino acids. CDR3 bases: TGTGCCAGCAGTGACCGCGGTGCAACTAATGAAAAACTGTTTTTT. Its translation is CASSDRGATNEKLFF.

The rearrangement uses TRBV7-6 and TRBJ2-1; weak D call: TRBD2 (5 bases). Trimming removed 1 base at V and 2 bases at J, with 9 bases between. This CDR3 region has 15 residues. Germline V gene data show CDR1 as SGHVS and CDR2 as FNYEAQ. DNA for the CDR3: TGTGCCAGCAGCTTAGGGCGGGCAACCTACAATGAGCAGTTCTTC. Encoded protein: CASSLGRATYNEQFF.

V and J are TRBV18 and TRBJ2-1; TRBD2 aligns across 9 bases. CDR1 and CDR2 (germline): KGHSH, LQKENI. This CDR3 spans 15 amino acids. Trimming removed 3 bases from V and 5 bases from J; junction bases left unmatched: 5. The CDR3 spells CASSPTAGGHNEQFF. The DNA for the CDR3 is TGTGCCAGCTCACCCACAGCGGGAGGACACAATGAGCAGTTCTTC.

About this clone itself: This specimen includes other DNA sequences encoding the same CDR3. This chain joins TRBV30 and TRBJ2-3; D call uncertain. V shed 2 bases and J shed 3 bases, with 3 bases lying between them. Germline V gene data show CDR1 as GTSNPN and CDR2 as SVGIG (reference sequence). The CDR3 has 11 residues. CDR3 nucleotide sequence: TGTGCCTGGAGTTTTACAGATACGCAGTATTTT. Translation gives CAWSFTDTQYF.

This clone has a single count. This sequence joins TRBV6-6 and TRBJ1-3; D gene ambiguous. The germline V and J ends were trimmed by 6 bases and 7 bases, with 10 bases remaining between them. In germline, CDR1 is MNHNY, CDR2 SVGAGI (reference sequence). The CDR3 is 12 amino acids. The CDR3 nucleotides are TGTGCCAGCAGCACTGATGTGAACACCATATATTTT. Amino acids: CASSTDVNTIYF.

This chain links TRBV5-6 with TRBJ2-1; 10 nucleotides line up with TRBD1. Trimming at V came to 4 bases and at J to 1 base, leaving 5 bases not matched to a gene. The CDR3 totals 16 residues. Germline assignment: CDR1 SGHDT and CDR2 YYEEEE. The CDR3 DNA reads TGTGCCAGCAGCCCCGGGACAGGGGATTCCTACAATGAGCAGTTCTTC. Translated, it gives CASSPGTGDSYNEQFF.

The gene calls are TRBV6-1 and TRBJ2-5, with unresolved D. The CDR3 has 14 residues. The V gene's germline CDR1 is MNHNS and CDR2 SASEGT. Trimming cost V 6 bases and J 2 bases, with 13 bases left between them. The DNA for the CDR3 is TGTGCCAGCAGGAGTCCTGGCGTACAAGAGACCCAGTACTTC. Encoded protein: CASRSPGVQETQYF.

The chain combines TRBV9 with TRBJ1-2; 7 bases agree with TRBD1. The CDR3 length is 15 residues. The V gene end was trimmed by 4 bases and the J gene end by 6 bases; junction bases not matched to a gene: 12. From germline, CDR1 is SGDLS and CDR2 YYNGEE. The CDR3 sequence is CASSTRQGQGNGYTF. The CDR3 nucleotides read TGTGCCAGCAGCACCCGACAGGGTCAGGGGAATGGCTACACCTTC.

The chain is built from TRBV28 and TRBJ1-2; no definite D call. The CDR3 is made up of 14 amino acids. Between the trimmed V and J ends, which lost 8 bases and 4 bases, there was a span of 17 bases. Per germline, CDR1 MDHEN and CDR2 SYDVKM. CDR3 region: CASATYQVGYGYTF. Here the CDR3 DNA reads TGTGCCAGCGCGACATACCAGGTGGGCTATGGCTACACCTTC.

The genes are TRBV9 and TRBJ1-3; D remains unclear. Germline V gives CDR1 SGDLS, CDR2 YYNGEE. The CDR3 spans 14 residues. V was clipped by 4 bases and J by 7 bases, with 15 bases between them. CDR3 bases: TGTGCCAGCAGCAACGCAGTGGGAGGGAACACCATATATTTT. It specifies CASSNAVGGNTIYF.